The clone carrying this T cell receptor (beta chain) appeared a single time. This entry is derived from a study of blood T cell repertoires in COVID-19. Study-wide background: There were acute and convalescent COVID-19 samples, and they came from the United States, Italy and Spain.

Individuals drawn from 24 US areas were roughly 18 to 95 years old. Which cohort a participant joined came from the clinical history participants gave. This CDR3 spans 14 amino acids. V shed 2 bases and J shed 0 bases, with 8 bases lying between them. Germline V gene sequence: CDR1 SGHTS, CDR2 YDEGEE. Profiling relied on immunoSEQ multiplex PCR, and the TCRdb table lists in-frame clones only, not all of them. The sample yields 400,000 or so clones, roughly 87% seen once. Sequencing used PBMCs or T cells enriched from blood (not recorded which). The source of this sequence is a man aged 18-30 years who had recovered from COVID-19. This chain joins TRBV5-8 and TRBJ1-2; D gene ambiguous. DNA for the CDR3: TGTGCCAGCAGCTTAACAGCTACTAACTATGGCTACACCTTC. Amino acids: CASSLTATNYGYTF.